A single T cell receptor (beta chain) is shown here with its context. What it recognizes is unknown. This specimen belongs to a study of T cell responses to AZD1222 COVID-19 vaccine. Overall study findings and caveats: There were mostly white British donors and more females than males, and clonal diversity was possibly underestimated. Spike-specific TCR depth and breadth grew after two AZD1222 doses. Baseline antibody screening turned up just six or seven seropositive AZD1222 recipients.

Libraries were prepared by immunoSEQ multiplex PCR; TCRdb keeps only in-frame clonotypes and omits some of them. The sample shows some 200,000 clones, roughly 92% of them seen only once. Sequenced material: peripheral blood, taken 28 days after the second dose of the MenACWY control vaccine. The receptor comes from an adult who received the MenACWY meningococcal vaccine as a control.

CDR3 in amino acids: CSALLTDTQYF. CDR3 nucleotide sequence: TGCAGTGCGCTACTCACAGATACGCAGTATTTT. The chain uses TRBV20-1 and TRBJ2-3; D is unclear. Trimming removed 6 bases at V and 2 bases at J, with 6 bases between. CDR1 and CDR2 (germline): DFQATT, SNEGSKA (reference sequence). This CDR3 is 11 amino acids long.